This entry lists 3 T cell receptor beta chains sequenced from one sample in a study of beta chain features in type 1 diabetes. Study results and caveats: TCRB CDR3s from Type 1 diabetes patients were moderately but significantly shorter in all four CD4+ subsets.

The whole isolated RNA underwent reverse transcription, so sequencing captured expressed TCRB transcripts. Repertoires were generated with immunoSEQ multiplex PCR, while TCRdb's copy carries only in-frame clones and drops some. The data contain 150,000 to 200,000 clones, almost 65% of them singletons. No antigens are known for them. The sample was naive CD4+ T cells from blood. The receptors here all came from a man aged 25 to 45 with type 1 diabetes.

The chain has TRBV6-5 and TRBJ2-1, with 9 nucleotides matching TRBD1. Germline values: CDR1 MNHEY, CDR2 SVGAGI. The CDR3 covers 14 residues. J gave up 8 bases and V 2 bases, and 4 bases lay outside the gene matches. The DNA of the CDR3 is TGTGCCAGCAGTTACACGGACAGGGGACATGAGCAGTTCTTC. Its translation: CASSYTDRGHEQFF.

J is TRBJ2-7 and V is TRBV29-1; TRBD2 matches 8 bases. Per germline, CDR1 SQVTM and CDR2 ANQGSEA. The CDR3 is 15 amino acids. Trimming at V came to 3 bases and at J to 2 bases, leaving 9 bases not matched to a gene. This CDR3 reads CSVDSVTGGTYEQYF. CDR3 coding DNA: TGCAGCGTTGATTCGGTCACGGGGGGGACCTACGAGCAGTACTTC.

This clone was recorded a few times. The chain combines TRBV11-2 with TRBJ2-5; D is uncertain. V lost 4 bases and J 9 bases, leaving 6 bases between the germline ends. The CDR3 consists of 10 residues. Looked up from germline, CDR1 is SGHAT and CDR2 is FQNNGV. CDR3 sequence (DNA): TGTGCCAGCAGCTATCGGTCCCAGTACTTC. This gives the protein CASSYRSQYF.